The rows below give T cell receptor beta chains drawn from one sample of a study of regulatory T cells in long-lasting Graves disease. One entry per CDR3 protein, called by TCRdb with MiXCR from the multiplex PCR reads. In the table there are about half a million distinct CDR3 sequences, 12% of which are singletons. This sample also belongs to another study, concerning T cells in Graves' hyperthyroidism and ophthalmopathy.

The sample consisted of peripheral blood mononuclear cells (PBMCs), taken at new diagnosis, from a patient treated with antithyroid drugs. Receptors originate from a woman aged 25-40 years with Graves disease. CDR3s include the opening cysteine and the closing phenylalanine or tryptophan. Fields, in order: V gene, D gene, clone size, J gene, CDR3 DNA, CDR3 protein. D genes are given only for firm matches. Clone size is not always given. Where it is, it says once, few, many or a class for expanded clones.

>TRBV6-1|TRBD1|many|TRBJ2-7
TGTGCCAGCAGCGCCGTGGGGGACAGGGCTCGCGAGCAGTACTTC
CASSAVGDRAREQYF
>TRBV7-9|-|many|TRBJ1-1
TGTGCCAGCAGCTTAGAGGAGAACACTGAAGCTTTCTTT
CASSLEENTEAFF
>TRBV20-1|TRBD1|few|TRBJ2-7
TGCAGTGCTAGAACCACCGGGACAGGATCCTACGAGCAGTACTTC
CSARTTGTGSYEQYF
>TRBV20-1|-|many|TRBJ2-5
TGCAGTGCTAGGCTGGACAGACAAGAGACCCAGTACTTC
CSARLDRQETQYF
>TRBV12-3/TRBV12-4|-|many|TRBJ1-4
TGTGCCAGCTGCCAGTGGCAGGAAAAACTGTTTTTT
CASCQWQEKLFF
>TRBV27|-|many|TRBJ1-1
TGTGCCAGCAGTCCCCAAGTGAGGACTGAAGCTTTCTTT
CASSPQVRTEAFF
>TRBV20-1|TRBD1|many|TRBJ2-7
TGCAGTGCTAGAGGGGACAGGGATTTCGAGCAGTACTTC
CSARGDRDFEQYF
>TRBV7-2|-|many|TRBJ1-1
TGTGCCAGCAGCTTAGGGGGGGCGAACACTGAAGCTTTCTTT
CASSLGGANTEAFF
>TRBV19|-|many|TRBJ1-2
TGTGCCAGTAGTATATCAGGGTTCTATGGCTACACCTTC
CASSISGFYGYTF
>TRBV11-2|-|many|TRBJ1-2
TGTGCCAGCCGCAAGCTGGGGACCCGAGGTGGCTACACCTTC
CASRKLGTRGGYTF
>TRBV11-1|-|many|TRBJ2-5
TGTGCCAGCAGCCGGGATATTCAAGAGACCCAGTACTTC
CASSRDIQETQYF
>TRBV5-1|TRBD1|many|TRBJ2-5
TGCGCCAGTAGACAGGGATTTGAGGAGACCCAGTACTTC
CASRQGFEETQYF
>TRBV3-1|TRBD2|-|TRBJ2-7
TGTGCCAGCAGCCGCACCCGGGCTAGCGGTTACGAGCAGTACTTC
CASSRTRASGYEQYF
>TRBV20-1|-|many|TRBJ1-1
TGCAGTGCTAGATGGGGTTCCGTGAACACTGAAGCTTTCTTT
CSARWGSVNTEAFF
>TRBV30|-|-|TRBJ2-3
TGTGCCTGGAGTGTAAGGGACTCCATGGATACGCAGTATTTT
CAWSVRDSMDTQYF
>TRBV12-3/TRBV12-4|-|many|TRBJ1-1
TGTGCCAGCAGCTCGACTAGGGGCACTGAAGCTTTCTTT
CASSSTRGTEAFF
>TRBV19|-|many|TRBJ1-1
TGTGCCAGTAGTATCAGGGAATGGGTGAACACTGAAGCTTTCTTT
CASSIREWVNTEAFF
>TRBV6-5|-|few|TRBJ2-7
TGTGCCAGCAGTTACGGGACCTTGGAGGTCAATGAGCAGTACTTC
CASSYGTLEVNEQYF
>TRBV6-1|TRBD1|many|TRBJ2-1
TGTGCCAGCAGTGAAGGGGACAGGGCTCCCAAGGAGCAGTTCTTC
CASSEGDRAPKEQFF
>TRBV7-2|TRBD1|few|TRBJ1-1
TGTGCCAGCAGCCGATGGACAGGGACCGCCATTTTGGACACTGAAGCTTTCTTT
CASSRWTGTAILDTEAFF
>TRBV6-2/TRBV6-3|TRBD2|-|TRBJ2-2
TGTGCCAGCAGACCTCCGGGAGGCACCGGGGAGCTGTTTTTT
CASRPPGGTGELFF
>TRBV28|TRBD2|-|TRBJ2-7
TGTGCCAGCAGTTTTTACGCGACTAGCGGAAAATACGAGCAGTACTTC
CASSFYATSGKYEQYF
>TRBV28|-|-|TRBJ2-5
TGTGCCAGCAGTTTGCGGAGTATCCAAGAGACCCAGTACTTC
CASSLRSIQETQYF
>TRBV12-3/TRBV12-4|TRBD2|many|TRBJ2-1
TGTGCCAGCAGTCCGACCCTACTAGCGGGAGCGGGCAATGAGCAGTTCTTC
CASSPTLLAGAGNEQFF
>TRBV19|-|-|TRBJ1-1
TGTGCCAGTGGGCGGAACACTGAAGCTTTCTTT
CASGRNTEAFF
>TRBV18|-|many|TRBJ1-1
TGTGCCAGCTCACCACCGTTGGTGAACACTGAAGCTTTCTTT
CASSPPLVNTEAFF
>TRBV11-3|-|-|TRBJ2-7
TGTGCCAGCAGCTTAGATGGGGCTGACGAGCAGTACTTC
CASSLDGADEQYF
>TRBV9|-|few|TRBJ2-5
TGTGCCAGCAGCGTAGAGGTAGGGGGTGCTGGTCAAGAGACCCAGTACTTC
CASSVEVGGAGQETQYF
>TRBV6-5|-|many|TRBJ2-3
TGTGCCAGCAGTTACTTGGGGCCAGATACGCAGTATTTT
CASSYLGPDTQYF
>TRBV7-3|TRBD2|few|TRBJ2-1
TGTGCCAGCAGCTTAGATGCTAGCGGGAGCTCCTACAATGAGCAGTTCTTC
CASSLDASGSSYNEQFF
>TRBV12-3/TRBV12-4|-|many|TRBJ1-5
TGTGCCAGCAGTTTAGAAAGGTATAGCAATCAGCCCCAGCATTTT
CASSLERYSNQPQHF
>TRBV5-1|TRBD2|-|TRBJ2-7
TGCGCCAGCAGCCCCAGCGGGAAGTTCTACGAGCAGTACTTC
CASSPSGKFYEQYF
>TRBV18|-|once|TRBJ1-2
TGTGCCAGCTCACCAACGGGACACCCGGTGGATGGTGGCTACACCTTC
CASSPTGHPVDGGYTF
>TRBV10-1|-|many|TRBJ2-1
TGCGCCAGCAGTGAGGGGGCTCCTCGCCGAGCACAGTTCTTC
CASSEGAPRRAQFF
>TRBV11-3|-|few|TRBJ2-1
TGTGCCAGCAGCTCAGGAATCCTCACGGGGAATGAGCAGTTCTTC
CASSSGILTGNEQFF
>TRBV20-1|-|many|TRBJ1-2
TGCAGTGCTCATCAACAGGACCCCTATGGCTACACCTTC
CSAHQQDPYGYTF
>TRBV20-1|TRBD1|few|TRBJ1-2
TGCAGTGCTGAAGAGACAGGGACCGGCTATGGCTACACCTTC
CSAEETGTGYGYTF
>TRBV20-1|-|-|TRBJ2-5
TGCAGTGCTAGAGATACCGGTAACCACGGGACCCAGTACTTC
CSARDTGNHGTQYF
>TRBV25-1|TRBD1|many|TRBJ1-2
TGTGCCAGCAGTGAATTAGAGGACAGGACGATCGCCTCCTATGGCTACACCTTC
CASSELEDRTIASYGYTF
>TRBV18|-|many|TRBJ2-5
TGTGCCAGCAGCCGGGGGTACCAAGAGACCCAGTACTTC
CASSRGYQETQYF
>TRBV30|-|many|TRBJ2-2
TGTGCCTGGAGTGTACGCATGAACGCCGGGGAGCTGTTTTTT
CAWSVRMNAGELFF
>TRBV6-1|-|few|TRBJ1-2
TGTGCCAGCAGGACCTGGGAGCGGGGCTATGGCTACACCTTC
CASRTWERGYGYTF